This TCR beta chain was captured in a study of shared T cell receptors in the human thymus. This clone has a single count. The repertoire was sequenced with immunoSEQ multiplex PCR; TCRdb's copy has only in-frame clones and lacks some. The sample has hundreds of thousands of clones, about 87% seen once. These data also formed part of another study, on human thymus T cells. That publication notes: Finnish infants who were healthy and having corrective surgery for congenital heart defects made up the donors. During corrective heart surgery, resections were taken, and the thymus tissue came from them.

The receptor was isolated from a boy younger than two with a congenital heart defect. Specimen: thymocytes.

The CDR3 loop is CASSLGTGLPILYGYTF. As DNA, the CDR3 is TGCGCCAGCAGCTTGGGCACAGGCCTCCCGATTCTATATGGCTACACCTTC. The chain recombines TRBV5-1 with TRBJ1-2; possibly TRBD1 for D (5 bases). V was cut by 0 bases and J by 5 bases, with 20 bases left in between. This CDR3 has 17 amino acids. The germline V gene has CDR1 SGHRS and CDR2 YFSETQ.